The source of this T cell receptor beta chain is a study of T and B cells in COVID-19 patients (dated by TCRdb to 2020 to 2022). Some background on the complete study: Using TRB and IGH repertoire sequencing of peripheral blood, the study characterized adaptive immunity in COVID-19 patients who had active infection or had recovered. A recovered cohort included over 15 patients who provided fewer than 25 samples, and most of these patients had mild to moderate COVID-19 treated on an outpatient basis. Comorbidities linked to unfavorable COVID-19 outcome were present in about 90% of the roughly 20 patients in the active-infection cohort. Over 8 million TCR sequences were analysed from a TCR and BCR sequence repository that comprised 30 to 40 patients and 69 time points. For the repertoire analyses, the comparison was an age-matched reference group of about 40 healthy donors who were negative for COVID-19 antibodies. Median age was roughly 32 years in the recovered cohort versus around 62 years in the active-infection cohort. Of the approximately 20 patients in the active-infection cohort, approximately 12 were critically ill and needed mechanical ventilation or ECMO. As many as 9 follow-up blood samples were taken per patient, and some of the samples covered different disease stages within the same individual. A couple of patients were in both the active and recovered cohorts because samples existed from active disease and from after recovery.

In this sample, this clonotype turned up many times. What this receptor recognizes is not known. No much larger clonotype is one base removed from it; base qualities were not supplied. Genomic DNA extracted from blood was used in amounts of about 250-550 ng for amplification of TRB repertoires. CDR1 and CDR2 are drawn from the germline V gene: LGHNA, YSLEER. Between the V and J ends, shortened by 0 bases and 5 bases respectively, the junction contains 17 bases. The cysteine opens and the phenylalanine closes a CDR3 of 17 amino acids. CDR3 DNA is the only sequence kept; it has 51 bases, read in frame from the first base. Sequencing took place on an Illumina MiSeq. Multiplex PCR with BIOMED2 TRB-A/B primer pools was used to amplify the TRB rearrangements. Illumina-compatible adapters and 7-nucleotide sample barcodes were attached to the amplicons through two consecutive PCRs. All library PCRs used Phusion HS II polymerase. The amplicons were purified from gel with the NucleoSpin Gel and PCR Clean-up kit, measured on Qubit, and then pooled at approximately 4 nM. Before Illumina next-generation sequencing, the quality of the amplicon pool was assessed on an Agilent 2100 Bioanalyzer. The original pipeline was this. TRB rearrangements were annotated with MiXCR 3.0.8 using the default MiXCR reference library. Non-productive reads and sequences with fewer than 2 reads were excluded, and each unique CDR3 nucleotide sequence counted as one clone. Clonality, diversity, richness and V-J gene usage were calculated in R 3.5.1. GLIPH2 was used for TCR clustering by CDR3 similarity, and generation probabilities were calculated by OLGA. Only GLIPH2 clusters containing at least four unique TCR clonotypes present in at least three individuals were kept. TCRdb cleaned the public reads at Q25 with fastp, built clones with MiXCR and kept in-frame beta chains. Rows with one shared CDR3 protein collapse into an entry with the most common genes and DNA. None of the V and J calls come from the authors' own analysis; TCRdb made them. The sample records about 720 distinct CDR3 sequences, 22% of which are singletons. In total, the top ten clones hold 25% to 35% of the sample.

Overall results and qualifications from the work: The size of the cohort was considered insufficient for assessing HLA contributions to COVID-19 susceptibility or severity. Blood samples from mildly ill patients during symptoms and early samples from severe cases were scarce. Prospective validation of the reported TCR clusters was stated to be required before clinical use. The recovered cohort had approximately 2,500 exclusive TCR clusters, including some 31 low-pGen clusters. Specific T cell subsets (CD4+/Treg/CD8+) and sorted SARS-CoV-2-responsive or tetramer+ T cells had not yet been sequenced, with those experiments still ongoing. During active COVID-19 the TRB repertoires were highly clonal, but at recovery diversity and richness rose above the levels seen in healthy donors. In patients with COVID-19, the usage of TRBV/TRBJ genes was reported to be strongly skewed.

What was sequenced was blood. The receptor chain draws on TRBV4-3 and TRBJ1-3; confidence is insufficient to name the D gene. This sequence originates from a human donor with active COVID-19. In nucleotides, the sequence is TGCGCCAGCAGCCAAGAGTTGGACTCCGGCGGTCGAAACACCATATATTTT. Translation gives CASSQELDSGGRNTIYF.